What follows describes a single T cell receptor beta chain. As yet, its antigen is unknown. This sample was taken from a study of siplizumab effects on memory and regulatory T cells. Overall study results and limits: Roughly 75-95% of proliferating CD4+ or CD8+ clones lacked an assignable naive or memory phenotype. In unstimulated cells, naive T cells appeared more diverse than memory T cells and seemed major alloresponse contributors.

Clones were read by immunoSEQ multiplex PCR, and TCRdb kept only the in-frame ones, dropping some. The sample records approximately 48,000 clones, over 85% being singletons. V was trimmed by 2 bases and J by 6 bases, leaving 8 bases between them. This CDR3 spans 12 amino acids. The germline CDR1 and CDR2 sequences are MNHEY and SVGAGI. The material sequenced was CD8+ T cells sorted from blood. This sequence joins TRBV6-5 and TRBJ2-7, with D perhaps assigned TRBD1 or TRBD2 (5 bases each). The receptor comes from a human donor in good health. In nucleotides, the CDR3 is TGTGCCAGCAGTTACACGGGACGCGAGCAGTACTTC. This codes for CASSYTGREQYF.